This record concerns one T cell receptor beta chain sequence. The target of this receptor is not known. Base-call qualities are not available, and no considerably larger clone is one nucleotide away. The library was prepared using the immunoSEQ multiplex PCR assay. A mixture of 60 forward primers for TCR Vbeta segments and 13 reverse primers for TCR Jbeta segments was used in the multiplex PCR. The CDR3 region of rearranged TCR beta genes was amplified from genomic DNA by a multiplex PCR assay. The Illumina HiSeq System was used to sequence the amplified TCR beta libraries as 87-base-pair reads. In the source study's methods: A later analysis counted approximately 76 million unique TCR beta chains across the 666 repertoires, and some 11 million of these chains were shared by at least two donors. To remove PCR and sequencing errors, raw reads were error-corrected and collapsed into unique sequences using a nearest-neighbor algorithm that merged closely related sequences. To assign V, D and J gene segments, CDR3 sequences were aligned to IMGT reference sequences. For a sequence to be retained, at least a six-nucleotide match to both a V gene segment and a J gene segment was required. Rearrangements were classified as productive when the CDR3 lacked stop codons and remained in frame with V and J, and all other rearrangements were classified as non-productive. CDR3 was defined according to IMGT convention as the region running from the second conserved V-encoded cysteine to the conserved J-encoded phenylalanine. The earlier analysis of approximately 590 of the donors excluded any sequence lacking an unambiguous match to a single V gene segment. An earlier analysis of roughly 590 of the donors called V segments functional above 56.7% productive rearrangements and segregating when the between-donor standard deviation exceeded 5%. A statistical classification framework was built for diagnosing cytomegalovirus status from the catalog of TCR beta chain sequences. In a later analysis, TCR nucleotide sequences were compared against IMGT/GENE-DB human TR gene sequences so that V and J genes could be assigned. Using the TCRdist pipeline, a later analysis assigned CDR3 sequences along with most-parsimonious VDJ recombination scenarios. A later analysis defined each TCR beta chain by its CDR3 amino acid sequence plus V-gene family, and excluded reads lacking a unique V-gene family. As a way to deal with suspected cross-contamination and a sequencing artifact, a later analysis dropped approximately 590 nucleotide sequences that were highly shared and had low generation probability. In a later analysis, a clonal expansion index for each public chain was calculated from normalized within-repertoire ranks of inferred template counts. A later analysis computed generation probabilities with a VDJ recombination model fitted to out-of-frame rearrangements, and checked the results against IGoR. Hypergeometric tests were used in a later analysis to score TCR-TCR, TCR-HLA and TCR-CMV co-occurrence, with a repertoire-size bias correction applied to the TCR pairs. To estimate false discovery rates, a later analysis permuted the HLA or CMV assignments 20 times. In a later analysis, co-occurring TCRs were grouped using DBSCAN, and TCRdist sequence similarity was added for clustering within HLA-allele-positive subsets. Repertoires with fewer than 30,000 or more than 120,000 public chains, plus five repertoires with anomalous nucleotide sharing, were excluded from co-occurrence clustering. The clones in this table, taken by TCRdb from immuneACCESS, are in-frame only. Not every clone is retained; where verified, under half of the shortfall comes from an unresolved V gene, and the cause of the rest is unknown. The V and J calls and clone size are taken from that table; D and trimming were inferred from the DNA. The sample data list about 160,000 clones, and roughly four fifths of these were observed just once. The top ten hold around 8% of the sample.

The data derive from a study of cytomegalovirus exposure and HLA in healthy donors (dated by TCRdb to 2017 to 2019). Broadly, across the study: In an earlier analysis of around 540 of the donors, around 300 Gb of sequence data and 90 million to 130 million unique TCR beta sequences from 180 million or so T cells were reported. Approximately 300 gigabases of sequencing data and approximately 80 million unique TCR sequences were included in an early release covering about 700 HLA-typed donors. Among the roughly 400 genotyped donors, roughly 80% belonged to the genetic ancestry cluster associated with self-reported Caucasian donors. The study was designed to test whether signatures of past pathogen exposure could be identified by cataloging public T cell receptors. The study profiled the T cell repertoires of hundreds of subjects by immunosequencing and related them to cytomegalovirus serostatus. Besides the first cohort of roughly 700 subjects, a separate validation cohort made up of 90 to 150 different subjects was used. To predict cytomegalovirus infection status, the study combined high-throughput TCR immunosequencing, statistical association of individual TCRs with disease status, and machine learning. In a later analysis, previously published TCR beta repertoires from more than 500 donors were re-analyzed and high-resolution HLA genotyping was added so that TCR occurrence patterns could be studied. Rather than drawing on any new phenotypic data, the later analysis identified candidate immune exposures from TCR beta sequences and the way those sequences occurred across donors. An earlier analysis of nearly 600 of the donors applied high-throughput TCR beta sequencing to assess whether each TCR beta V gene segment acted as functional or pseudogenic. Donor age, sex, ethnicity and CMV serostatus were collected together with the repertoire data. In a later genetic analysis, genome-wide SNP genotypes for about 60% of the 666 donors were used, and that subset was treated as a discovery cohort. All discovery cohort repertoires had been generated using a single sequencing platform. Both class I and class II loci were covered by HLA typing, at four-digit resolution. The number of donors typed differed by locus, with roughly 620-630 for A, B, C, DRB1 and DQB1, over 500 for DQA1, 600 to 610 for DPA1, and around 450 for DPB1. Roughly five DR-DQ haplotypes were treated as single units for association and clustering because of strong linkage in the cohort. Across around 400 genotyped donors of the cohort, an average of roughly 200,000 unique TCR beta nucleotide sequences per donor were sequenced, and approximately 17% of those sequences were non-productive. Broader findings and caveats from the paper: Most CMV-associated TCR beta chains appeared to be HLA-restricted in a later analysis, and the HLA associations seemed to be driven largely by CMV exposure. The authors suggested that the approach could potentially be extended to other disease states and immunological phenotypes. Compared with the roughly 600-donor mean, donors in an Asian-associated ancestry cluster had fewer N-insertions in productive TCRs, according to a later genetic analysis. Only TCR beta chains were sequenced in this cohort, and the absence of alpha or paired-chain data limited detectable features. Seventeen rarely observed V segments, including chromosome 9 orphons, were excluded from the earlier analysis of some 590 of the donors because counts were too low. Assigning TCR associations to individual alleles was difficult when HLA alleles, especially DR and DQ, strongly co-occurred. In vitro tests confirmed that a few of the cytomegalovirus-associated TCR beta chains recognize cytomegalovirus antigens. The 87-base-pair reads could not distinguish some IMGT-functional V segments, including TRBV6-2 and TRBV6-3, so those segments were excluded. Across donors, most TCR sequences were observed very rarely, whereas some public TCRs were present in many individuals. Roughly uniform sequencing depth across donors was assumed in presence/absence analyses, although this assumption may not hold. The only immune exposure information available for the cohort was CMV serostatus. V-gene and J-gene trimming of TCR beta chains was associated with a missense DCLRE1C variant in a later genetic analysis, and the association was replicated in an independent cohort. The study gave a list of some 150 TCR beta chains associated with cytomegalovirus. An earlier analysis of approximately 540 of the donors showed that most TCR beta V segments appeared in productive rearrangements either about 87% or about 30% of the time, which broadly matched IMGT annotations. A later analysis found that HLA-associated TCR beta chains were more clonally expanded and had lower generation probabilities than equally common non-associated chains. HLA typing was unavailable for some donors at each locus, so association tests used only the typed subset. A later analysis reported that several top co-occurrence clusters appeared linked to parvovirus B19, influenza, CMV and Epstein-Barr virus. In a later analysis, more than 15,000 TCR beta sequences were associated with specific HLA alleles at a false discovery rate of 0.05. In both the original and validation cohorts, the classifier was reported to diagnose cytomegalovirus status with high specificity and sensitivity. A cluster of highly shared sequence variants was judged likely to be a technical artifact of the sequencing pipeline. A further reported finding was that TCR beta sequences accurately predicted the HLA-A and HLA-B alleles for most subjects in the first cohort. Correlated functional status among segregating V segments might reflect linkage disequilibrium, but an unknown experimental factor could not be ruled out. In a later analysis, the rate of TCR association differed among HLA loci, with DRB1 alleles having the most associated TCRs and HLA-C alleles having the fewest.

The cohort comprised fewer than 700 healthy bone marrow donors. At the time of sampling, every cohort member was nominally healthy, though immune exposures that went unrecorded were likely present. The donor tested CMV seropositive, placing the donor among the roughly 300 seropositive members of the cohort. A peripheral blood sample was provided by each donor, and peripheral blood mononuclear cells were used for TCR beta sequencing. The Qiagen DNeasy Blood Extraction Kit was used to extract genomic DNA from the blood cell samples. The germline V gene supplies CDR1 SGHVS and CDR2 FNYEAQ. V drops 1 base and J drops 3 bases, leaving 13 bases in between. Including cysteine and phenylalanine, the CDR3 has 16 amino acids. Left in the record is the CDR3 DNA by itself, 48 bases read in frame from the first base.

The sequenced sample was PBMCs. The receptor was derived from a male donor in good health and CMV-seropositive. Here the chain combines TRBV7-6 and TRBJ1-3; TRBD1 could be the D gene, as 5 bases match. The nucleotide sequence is TGTGCCAGCAGCTTAGTGTTGAGCGACAGTGGAAACACCATATATTTT. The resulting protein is CASSLVLSDSGNTIYF.